This T cell receptor beta chain was observed in a study of blood T cell repertoires in COVID-19. The V end was cut by 1 base, the J end by 1 base, with 8 bases between. The germline gives CDR1 SEHNR, CDR2 FQNEAQ (reference sequence). The CDR3 has 14 amino acids. Original analysis: Quantification of nucleated cells was approximated via reference gene primer amplification. TCRdb's copy holds only in-frame clones and misses some; the assay was immunoSEQ multiplex PCR. V and J calls and clone size are given by that table; D and trimming were obtained from the DNA. This table holds around 200,000 clones, under 85% found once.

The chain employs TRBV7-9 and TRBJ2-7; possibly TRBD1 for D (6 bases). The clonotype originates from a human donor in a cohort sampled during active COVID-19. Sequenced sample: peripheral blood. The CDR3: CASSLGGPSYEQYF. CDR3 in DNA: TGTGCCAGCAGCTTAGGGGGGCCATCCTACGAGCAGTACTTC.